A single sample gave rise to the 21 T cell receptor beta chains below, sequenced in a study of cytomegalovirus exposure and HLA in healthy donors. It was with 60 Vbeta and 13 Jbeta primers that the PCR ran. Profiling relied on immunoSEQ multiplex PCR, and the TCRdb table lists in-frame clones only, not all of them. The table lists roughly 100,000 clones, over 70% of them singletons. Sequencing was performed on PBMCs. These receptors came from a man under 40 in good health and CMV-seronegative.

The chain has TRBV19 and TRBJ2-7; perhaps TRBD2 as D (6 bases). The germline gives CDR1 LNHDA, CDR2 SQIVND (reference sequence). The ends were cut back, 8 bases at V and 2 bases at J, with 22 bases in the middle. The CDR3 has 16 amino acids. CDR3 nucleotide sequence: TGTGCCAGTCGGGGGACCGGCGGCGAACGAACCTACGAGCAGTACTTC. Translated: CASRGTGGERTYEQYF. Complete variable domain (other parts from reference TRBV19 and TRBJ2-7): DGGITQSPKYLFRKEGQNVTLSCEQNLNHDAMYWYRQDPGQGLRLIYYSQIVNDFQKGDIAEGYSVSREKKESFPLTVTSAQKNPTAFYLCASRGTGGERTYEQYFGPGTRLTVT.

This sequence joins TRBV7-9 and TRBJ2-5; D might be TRBD1 (5 bases). Germline CDR1 SEHNR, CDR2 FQNEAQ (reference sequence). The ends were cut back, 2 bases at V and 4 bases at J, with 14 bases in the middle. The CDR3 totals 15 residues. CDR3 nucleotide sequence: TGTGCCAGCAGCTTATCAAGCAGGGTTAGAGAGACCCAGTACTTC. Amino acid sequence: CASSLSSRVRETQYF.

The chain combines TRBV7-6 with TRBJ1-2, with D perhaps TRBD1 (6 bases). The germline gives CDR1 SGHVS, CDR2 FNYEAQ. V was cut by 5 bases and J by 6 bases, with 13 bases left in between. This CDR3 spans 13 amino acids. Written as DNA, the CDR3 is TGTGCCAGCAGCCTGGGGGCGGGGGATGGCTACACCTTC. Amino acids: CASSLGAGDGYTF. Full variable domain (remainder filled in from reference TRBV7-6 and TRBJ1-2): GAGVSQSPRYKVTKRGQDVALRCDPISGHVSLYWYRQALGQGPEFLTYFNYEAQQDKSGLPNDRFSAERPEGSISTLTIQRTEQRDSAMYRCASSLGAGDGYTFGSGTRLTVV.

V gene TRBV29-1 combines with J gene TRBJ1-1; no clear D. CDR3 length: 13 amino acids. V was clipped by 6 bases and J by 0 bases, with 11 bases between them. Looked up from germline, CDR1 is SQVTM and CDR2 is ANQGSEA. The CDR3 nucleotides read TGCAGCGTCGGGGTTCGGCTGAACACTGAAGCTTTCTTT. This codes for CSVGVRLNTEAFF.

This clone was detected only once. V is TRBV7-9 and J is TRBJ2-1; 7 bases are a match to TRBD2. V dropped 3 bases and J dropped 4; count of bases not matched to a gene: 3. Germline CDR1 SEHNR, CDR2 FQNEAQ (reference sequence). There are 14 residues in the CDR3. For the CDR3, the DNA is TGTGCCAGCAGCTTGGCTAGCGGATACAATGAGCAGTTCTTC. It codes for CASSLASGYNEQFF. Complete variable domain (other parts from reference TRBV7-9 and TRBJ2-1): DTGVSQNPRHKITKRGQNVTFRCDPISEHNRLYWYRQTLGQGPEFLTYFQNEAQLEKSRLLSDRFSAERPKGSFSTLEIQRTEQGDSAMYLCASSLASGYNEQFFGPGTRLTVL.

The chain joins TRBV27 to TRBJ2-2; TRBD2 matches at 11 bases. The V segment lost 6 bases and the J segment 4 bases; nucleotides outside the gene matches: 4. CDR1 and CDR2 (germline): MNHEY, SMNVEV (reference sequence). The CDR3 loop spans 15 amino acids. The CDR3 protein is CASSSSGGLTGELFF. The CDR3 coding sequence is TGTGCCAGCAGCTCTAGCGGGGGGCTCACCGGGGAGCTGTTTTTT.

The chain carries TRBV29-1 and TRBJ2-5, with D maybe TRBD1 (6 bases). Germline assignment: CDR1 SQVTM and CDR2 ANQGSEA. V lost 5 bases, J lost 5 bases, and 21 bases lay in between. This CDR3 spans 15 amino acids. The CDR3 region has the DNA TGCAGCGTTCCACCAGGGGTAGTTGGTCAGGAGACCCAGTACTTC. It translates to CSVPPGVVGQETQYF.

This clone was observed a handful of times. V is TRBV5-6 and J is TRBJ1-3; a weak D match, TRBD1 (6 bases). From germline, CDR1 is SGHDT and CDR2 YYEEEE. The CDR3 runs 16 residues. V was trimmed by 0 bases and J by 4 bases, leaving 14 bases between them. CDR3 bases: TGTGCCAGCAGCTTGGGGGGGCCGATGGGGGGAAACACCATATATTTT. Translated: CASSLGGPMGGNTIYF.

This clone was observed a single time. The chain couples TRBV13 to TRBJ2-2; 9 bases map to TRBD1. The germline V gene encodes CDR1 PRHDT and CDR2 FYEKMQ (reference sequence). The CDR3 length is 19 residues. Germline trimming cut 4 bases from V and 3 bases from J; bases unmatched to any gene: 15. The CDR3 region has the DNA TGTGCCAGCAGCTCCCGGAACAGGGGGCGCGGGCAATACACCGGGGAGCTGTTTTTT. Protein: CASSSRNRGRGQYTGELFF.

The chain's CDR3 is CASSITGQGYYEQYF. The CDR3 DNA is TGTGCCAGCAGCATCACAGGGCAAGGATACTACGAGCAGTACTTC. This chain connects TRBV7-9 to TRBJ2-7, with TRBD1 as a possible D gene (6 bases). Germline lookup yields CDR1 SEHNR and CDR2 FQNEAQ (reference sequence). The CDR3 is 15 residues long. V was trimmed by 5 bases and J by 3 bases, leaving 17 bases between them.

The chain links TRBV10-3 to TRBJ1-4; D is ambiguous. Per germline, CDR1 ENHRY and CDR2 SYGVKD. The germline V and J ends were trimmed by 2 bases and 8 bases, with 12 bases remaining between them. The CDR3 has 14 amino acids. CDR3 bases: TGTGCCATCAGTGAGGGCGGGCGAGGGGAAAAACTGTTTTTT. It yields the protein CAISEGGRGEKLFF.

The chain is built from TRBV15 and TRBJ2-1; 10 nucleotides match TRBD2. V was clipped by 0 bases and J by 7 bases; unmatched bases: 12. In germline, CDR1 is LNHNV, CDR2 YYDKDF (reference sequence). The CDR3 covers 18 residues. CDR3 sequence: CATSRESPLAGFGNEQFF. CDR3 DNA: TGTGCCACCAGCAGAGAAAGCCCACTAGCGGGATTTGGGAATGAGCAGTTCTTC.

This clone occurred once. The rearrangement links TRBV5-1 to TRBJ1-1; TRBD1 agrees at 7 bases. This CDR3 has 14 amino acids. V trimming: 4 bases; J trimming: 1 base; junction bases outside the gene matches: 4. The germline V gene has CDR1 SGHRS and CDR2 YFSETQ. The DNA of the CDR3 is TGCGCCAGCAGCGAACGGACAGGGAACACTGAAGCTTTCTTT. Residues: CASSERTGNTEAFF.

The chain links TRBV5-1 to TRBJ2-3; 11 bases agree with TRBD2. Trimming cost V 2 bases and J 3 bases; bases outside gene matches: 2. Germline loops: CDR1 SGHRS, CDR2 YFSETQ. This CDR3 is 15 amino acids long. The DNA of the CDR3 is TGCGCCAGCAGCTTACTAGCGGGGGCGACAGATACGCAGTATTTT. Its translation: CASSLLAGATDTQYF.

The rearrangement joins TRBV11-3 to TRBJ2-7; 11 bases map to TRBD2. The V gene end was trimmed by 2 bases and the J gene end by 2 bases; junction bases not matched to a gene: 14. The CDR3 is 19 residues long. The germline V gene encodes CDR1 SGHNT and CDR2 YENEEA. CDR3 in DNA: TGTGCCAGCAGCTTAAAACTGGCTAGCGGGAGGAGTACCCCCTACGAGCAGTACTTC. This translates into CASSLKLASGRSTPYEQYF.

This chain joins TRBV19 and TRBJ2-1; 8 nucleotides agree with TRBD2. The germline V gene encodes CDR1 LNHDA and CDR2 SQIVND (reference sequence). The length of the CDR3 is 15 residues. Trimming took 3 bases from V and 6 from J; bases not matched to a gene: 7. The chain's CDR3 is CASSMVAGRGNEQFF. The CDR3 DNA sequence: TGTGCCAGTAGTATGGTAGCGGGGAGGGGCAATGAGCAGTTCTTC.

In this sample, this clone turned up once. V is TRBV7-8 and J is TRBJ2-7, with D tentatively TRBD1 (6 bases). CDR3 size: 17 residues. V gave up 2 bases and J gave up 3 bases, with 20 bases separating them. Germline V gene lookup returns CDR1 SGHVS and CDR2 FQNEAQ. The CDR3 sequence is CASSLRTEYPLIYEQYF. CDR3 coding DNA: TGTGCCAGCAGCTTAAGGACAGAATATCCCCTAATCTACGAGCAGTACTTC.

This clone was observed a few times. The V and J genes are TRBV29-1 and TRBJ1-5; no reliable D call. V lost 4 bases and J lost 2, with 9 bases in between. In germline, CDR1 is SQVTM, CDR2 ANQGSEA. The CDR3 spans 13 residues. The CDR3 coding sequence is TGCAGCGTTGGTGTGCAGGGCAATCAGCCCCAGCATTTT. The encoded protein is CSVGVQGNQPQHF.

This sequence joins TRBV6-1 and TRBJ1-2; 9 bases agree with TRBD1. Germline CDR1 and CDR2: MNHNS and SASEGT. V shed 6 bases, J shed 7 bases, and the junction held 6 bases outside the gene matches. CDR3 length: 13 residues. The CDR3 DNA reads TGTGCCAGCAGACAGGGGGCGCCGGGTGGCTACACCTTC. The encoded protein is CASRQGAPGGYTF.

This chain joins TRBV10-2 and TRBJ1-4, with TRBD1 matching over 9 bases. V shed 2 bases, J shed 14 bases, and the junction held 15 bases outside the gene matches. Looked up from germline, CDR1 is WSHSY and CDR2 is SAAADI. This CDR3 has 16 amino acids. The CDR3 DNA is TGCGCCAGCAGTGAGGCCAAGCGGGACAGGGAGCGCAGTCTGTTTTTT. Protein sequence: CASSEAKRDRERSLFF.

The chain joins TRBV7-2 to TRBJ2-7, with 9 bases that match TRBD2. The germline V gene encodes CDR1 SGHTA and CDR2 FQGNSA. V dropped 1 base and J dropped 6; count of bases not matched to a gene: 4. The CDR3 contains 14 residues. The DNA for the CDR3 is TGTGCCAGCAGCTTAGACCAGCGGGGGGTCGAGCAGTACTTC. Translating gives CASSLDQRGVEQYF.